These T cell receptor beta chains were read from a single sample in a study of blood T cell repertoires in COVID-19. Profiled with immunoSEQ multiplex PCR; TCRdb holds only in-frame clones, not every one. This repertoire shows about 370,000 clones, 80% to 90% found once; its top ten account for roughly 1%. The sample was PBMCs or T cells enriched from blood (not recorded which). All receptors derive from a man between 18 and 29 years old who had recovered from COVID-19. CDR3s include the opening cysteine and the closing phenylalanine or tryptophan. Fields, in order: CDR3 length, D gene, V gene, clone size, J gene, CDR3 DNA, CDR3 protein. A D gene is named only where the DNA matches it firmly. Clone size is given for some rows only: seen once, a few or many times, or a class if the clone is expanded.

>16|-|TRBV9|once|TRBJ2-2
TGTGCCAGCAGCGTAGTGATCGGAGATTACACCGGGGAGCTGTTTTTT
CASSVVIGDYTGELFF
>14|-|TRBV7-3|-|TRBJ2-5
TGTGCCAGCAGCTCCACCGGGATCGGAGAGACCCAGTACTTC
CASSSTGIGETQYF
>15|TRBD1|TRBV5-1|-|TRBJ1-5
TGCGCCAGCAGCTTGGGGATTACAGGGGATCAGCCCCAGCATTTT
CASSLGITGDQPQHF
>11|-|TRBV20-1|-|TRBJ1-2
TGCAGTGCCGGGGGGAACTATGGCTACACCTTC
CSAGGNYGYTF
>14|-|TRBV5-1|once|TRBJ2-3
TGCGCCAGCAGCTTGGCGGGTTTCACAGATACGCAGTATTTT
CASSLAGFTDTQYF
>15|-|TRBV29-1|-|TRBJ1-1
TGCAGCGTTGAGCCCGCAGGGGCTTTGGGGACTGAAGCTTTCTTT
CSVEPAGALGTEAFF
>13|-|TRBV2|once|TRBJ2-5
TGTGCCAGCGTGGCGGGGCTCCAAGAGACCCAGTACTTC
CASVAGLQETQYF
>15|TRBD2|TRBV5-1|-|TRBJ2-2
TGCGCCAGCAGCCGTAGCGGGGATGGGACCGGGGAGCTGTTTTTT
CASSRSGDGTGELFF
>13|-|TRBV7-3|-|TRBJ1-1
TGTGCCAGCAGCAGAAGGACAGACACTGAAGCTTTCTTT
CASSRRTDTEAFF
>14|-|TRBV6-5|-|TRBJ2-2
TGTGCCACCAAAAGGACAGCGAACACCGGGGAGCTGTTTTTT
CATKRTANTGELFF
>14|-|TRBV19|-|TRBJ1-1
TGTGCCAGTAGCAAACCTCCAGAGAACACTGAAGCTTTCTTT
CASSKPPENTEAFF
>15|TRBD2|TRBV7-9|-|TRBJ2-3
TGTGCCAGCAGCCTTACTAGCGGGGGTACAGATACGCAGTATTTT
CASSLTSGGTDTQYF
>11|-|TRBV3-1/TRBV3-2|few|TRBJ2-7
TGTGCCACTCAAGGGGTTTACGAGCAGTACTTC
CATQGVYEQYF
>14|-|TRBV7-9|-|TRBJ1-1
TGTGCCAGCGGCTCGCGCAGGGGGAACACTGAAGCTTTCTTT
CASGSRRGNTEAFF
>15|-|TRBV11-3|-|TRBJ1-1
TGTGCCAGCAGCTTAGACACGGGGGTGAACACTGAAGCTTTCTTT
CASSLDTGVNTEAFF
>16|TRBD2|TRBV4-2|-|TRBJ2-7
TGTGCCAGCAGCCAAGATCCCAGACTAGCGGGAGGCGAGCAGTACTTC
CASSQDPRLAGGEQYF
>13|TRBD1|TRBV5-1|-|TRBJ2-1
TGCGCCAGCAGCATCGACAGGGGAGGTGAGCAGTTCTTC
CASSIDRGGEQFF
>13|-|TRBV29-1|-|TRBJ1-5
TGCAGCGTTGCCAGGGGAGAGGGTCAGCCCCAGCATTTT
CSVARGEGQPQHF
>14|-|TRBV5-6|-|TRBJ1-1
TGTGCCAGCAGCTTGAGGGGGTACTCCATGCGAGCTTTCTTT
CASSLRGYSMRAFF
>14|TRBD1|TRBV29-1|-|TRBJ1-4
TGCAGCGTTTCCGGGACAGGGGGCCGTGAAAAACTGTTTTTT
CSVSGTGGREKLFF
>16|TRBD1|TRBV9|-|TRBJ1-1
TGTGCCAGCAGCCCCAGGGGGCAGGGCCGGGACACTGAAGCTTTCTTT
CASSPRGQGRDTEAFF
>13|TRBD1|TRBV7-9|-|TRBJ1-5
TGTGCCAGCCGGGGACAGGGGAATCAGCCCCAGCATTTT
CASRGQGNQPQHF
>17|TRBD1|TRBV4-1|-|TRBJ2-7
TGCGCCAGCAGCCAAGTTTGGTCGGGACAGAGGTCCTACGAGCAGTACTTC
CASSQVWSGQRSYEQYF